The rows below give T cell receptor beta chains drawn from one sample of a study of vaccination effects on CD4 cells after COVID-19. The assay was immunoSEQ multiplex PCR, and TCRdb's table has in-frame clones only and misses some. The table lists about 66,000 clones, 55% to 75% of them singletons. These receptors lack a known antigen. Specimen: CD4+ T cells from PBMCs cultured without peptide, collected before COVID-19 vaccination. The receptors stem from a human donor who had a prior SARS-CoV-2 infection. Each CDR3 is given with its conserved first and last residue. Fields, in order: V gene, J gene, clone size, D gene, CDR3 DNA, CDR3 protein. The D gene is left open where the match is weak. Expanded clones get a size class; other rows say once, few or many, or leave the size out.

v_call: TRBV12-5
j_call: TRBJ2-1
clone_size: few
d_call: TRBD2
cdr3_nt: TGTGCTAGTGGCGCCTACTTAGCGGGAGAGGTAAAGTTCAAGCAGTTCTTC
cdr3_aa: CASGAYLAGEVKFKQFF

v_call: TRBV5-1
j_call: TRBJ2-2
clone_size: many
d_call: -
cdr3_nt: TGCGCCAGCAGCCCGTTAGACCGCGCCGGGGAGCTGTTTTTT
cdr3_aa: CASSPLDRAGELFF

v_call: TRBV2
j_call: TRBJ1-1
clone_size: -
d_call: -
cdr3_nt: TGTGCCAGCAACCAACTTCGAGGGTTCATGAACACTGAAGCTTTCTTT
cdr3_aa: CASNQLRGFMNTEAFF

v_call: TRBV14
j_call: TRBJ2-7
clone_size: -
d_call: -
cdr3_nt: TGTGCCAGCAGCCTACGGCCCGGCTGGGGAGGAAACCACGAGCAGTACTTC
cdr3_aa: CASSLRPGWGGNHEQYF

v_call: TRBV9
j_call: TRBJ1-6
clone_size: -
d_call: -
cdr3_nt: TGTGCCAGCAGCGTAGCGAACCGGGATTCACCCCTCCACTTT
cdr3_aa: CASSVANRDSPLHF

v_call: TRBV3-1/TRBV3-2
j_call: TRBJ1-1
clone_size: -
d_call: -
cdr3_nt: TGTGCCAGCAGCCGCGGCAGACCTTTGGGCACTGAAGCTTTCTTT
cdr3_aa: CASSRGRPLGTEAFF

v_call: TRBV7-7
j_call: TRBJ2-6
clone_size: few
d_call: -
cdr3_nt: TGTGCTAGCAGCCCGGAGGCCTACTCTGGGGCCAACGTCCTGACTTTC
cdr3_aa: CASSPEAYSGANVLTF

v_call: TRBV2
j_call: TRBJ2-3
clone_size: -
d_call: TRBD2
cdr3_nt: TGTGCCAGCGGGTTAGCGGGAGTAACGGATACGCAGTATTTT
cdr3_aa: CASGLAGVTDTQYF

v_call: TRBV7-9
j_call: TRBJ2-5
clone_size: -
d_call: TRBD2
cdr3_nt: TGTGCCAGCAGCACGACTAGCGGGAGGGACGGAGAGACCCAGTACTTC
cdr3_aa: CASSTTSGRDGETQYF

v_call: TRBV5-1
j_call: TRBJ2-5
clone_size: -
d_call: -
cdr3_nt: TGCGCCAGCAGCTTTACAGGGTCGGACTTAGGGACCCAGTACTTC
cdr3_aa: CASSFTGSDLGTQYF

v_call: TRBV14
j_call: TRBJ2-5
clone_size: -
d_call: -
cdr3_nt: TGTGCCAGCAGCCAAGACAGGGGACCGGGAGAGACCCAGTACTTC
cdr3_aa: CASSQDRGPGETQYF

v_call: TRBV15
j_call: TRBJ2-1
clone_size: -
d_call: TRBD1
cdr3_nt: TGTGCCACCAGCAGAGATTGGGACAGGGGGGATGAGCAGTTCTTC
cdr3_aa: CATSRDWDRGDEQFF

v_call: TRBV3-1/TRBV3-2
j_call: TRBJ2-2
clone_size: once
d_call: -
cdr3_nt: TGTGCCAGCAGCCGTACGAACACCGGGGAGCTGTTTTTT
cdr3_aa: CASSRTNTGELFF

v_call: TRBV25-1
j_call: TRBJ2-2
clone_size: -
d_call: TRBD2
cdr3_nt: TGTGCCAGCAGGCTAGCGGGGAACACCGGGGAGCTGTTTTTT
cdr3_aa: CASRLAGNTGELFF

v_call: TRBV11-2
j_call: TRBJ1-2
clone_size: -
d_call: -
cdr3_nt: TGTGCCAGCAGCTTTGGTCCCGACAGAAACACCTTC
cdr3_aa: CASSFGPDRNTF

v_call: TRBV25-1
j_call: TRBJ1-1
clone_size: -
d_call: -
cdr3_nt: TGTGCCAGCCAAAGGACAACCACGAACACTGAAGCTTTCTTT
cdr3_aa: CASQRTTTNTEAFF

v_call: TRBV6-5
j_call: TRBJ2-1
clone_size: -
d_call: TRBD2
cdr3_nt: TGTGCCAGCAGGTTAGCGGGAGCACCCCAGGGTGAGCAGTTCTTC
cdr3_aa: CASRLAGAPQGEQFF

v_call: TRBV30
j_call: TRBJ2-1
clone_size: -
d_call: TRBD2
cdr3_nt: TGTGCCTGGGAGCGGGAGTCGAGGGATGAGCAGTTCTTC
cdr3_aa: CAWERESRDEQFF

v_call: TRBV15
j_call: TRBJ2-7
clone_size: -
d_call: -
cdr3_nt: TGTGCCACCAGCAGAGATCATAGGGACACCTACGAGCAGTACTTC
cdr3_aa: CATSRDHRDTYEQYF

v_call: TRBV3-1/TRBV3-2
j_call: TRBJ2-2
clone_size: -
d_call: -
cdr3_nt: TGTGCCAGCAGCCACGGCGGCAGGTCGACCGGGGAGCTGTTTTTT
cdr3_aa: CASSHGGRSTGELFF

v_call: TRBV25-1
j_call: TRBJ1-4
clone_size: -
d_call: -
cdr3_nt: TGTGCCAGCAGTTTTCGACAGACCGAAAAACTGTTTTTT
cdr3_aa: CASSFRQTEKLFF

v_call: TRBV7-9
j_call: TRBJ1-2
clone_size: few
d_call: -
cdr3_nt: TGTGCCAGCAGCTTGAACACCGTCTACGGCTACACCTTC
cdr3_aa: CASSLNTVYGYTF

v_call: TRBV27
j_call: TRBJ2-1
clone_size: -
d_call: -
cdr3_nt: TGTGCCAGCAGCCCTAAAACTGCGAATGAGCAGTTCTTC
cdr3_aa: CASSPKTANEQFF

v_call: TRBV19
j_call: TRBJ1-2
clone_size: few
d_call: TRBD1
cdr3_nt: TGTGCCAGTAGGGAAGGGGGACAGCCGGACTATGGCTACACCTTC
cdr3_aa: CASREGGQPDYGYTF

v_call: TRBV27
j_call: TRBJ2-7
clone_size: -
d_call: -
cdr3_nt: TGTGCCAGCAGCCCATCGGGTGGGGCAATCTCCTACGAGCAGTACTTC
cdr3_aa: CASSPSGGAISYEQYF

v_call: TRBV27
j_call: TRBJ1-2
clone_size: -
d_call: TRBD1
cdr3_nt: TGTGCCAGCAGTTTAGGGGGACAGCCTTATGGCTACACCTTC
cdr3_aa: CASSLGGQPYGYTF

v_call: TRBV4-3
j_call: TRBJ2-4
clone_size: -
d_call: TRBD1
cdr3_nt: TGCGCCAGCAGCCAAGGGACAGGACGAGCCAAAAACATTCAGTACTTC
cdr3_aa: CASSQGTGRAKNIQYF

v_call: TRBV24-1
j_call: TRBJ1-5
clone_size: -
d_call: -
cdr3_nt: TGTGCCACCAGTGATGCAGGTTATAGCAATCAGCCCCAGCATTTT
cdr3_aa: CATSDAGYSNQPQHF

v_call: TRBV7-9
j_call: TRBJ2-1
clone_size: -
d_call: TRBD2
cdr3_nt: TGTGCCAGCAGCTTACTAGCGGGTTGGAACAATGAGCAGTTCTTC
cdr3_aa: CASSLLAGWNNEQFF

v_call: TRBV4-1
j_call: TRBJ1-2
clone_size: -
d_call: -
cdr3_nt: TGCGCCAGCAGCCAGGGACCCTGGGGCTATGGCTACACCTTC
cdr3_aa: CASSQGPWGYGYTF

v_call: TRBV6-5
j_call: TRBJ2-7
clone_size: -
d_call: -
cdr3_nt: TGTGCCAGCAGTTACTCCCTCTACTCCTACGAGCAGTACTTC
cdr3_aa: CASSYSLYSYEQYF

v_call: TRBV19
j_call: TRBJ1-2
clone_size: -
d_call: -
cdr3_nt: TGTGCCAGTAGTTCCGACGGGAGCTACACCTTC
cdr3_aa: CASSSDGSYTF

v_call: TRBV20-1
j_call: TRBJ2-7
clone_size: -
d_call: -
cdr3_nt: TGCAGTGCTAGTCTCCAGGCCTACGAGCAGTACTTC
cdr3_aa: CSASLQAYEQYF

v_call: TRBV6-5
j_call: TRBJ2-7
clone_size: -
d_call: -
cdr3_nt: TGTGCCAGCAGTTACAAAAGGAATCGAGGGGCTTACGAGCAGTACTTC
cdr3_aa: CASSYKRNRGAYEQYF

v_call: TRBV2
j_call: TRBJ1-2
clone_size: -
d_call: -
cdr3_nt: TGTGCCAGCAGTGAAGCACGTTATGGCTACACCTTC
cdr3_aa: CASSEARYGYTF

v_call: TRBV2
j_call: TRBJ2-7
clone_size: -
d_call: -
cdr3_nt: TGTGCCAGCAGGAGGGGGGGGCGGTACGAGCAGTACTTC
cdr3_aa: CASRRGGRYEQYF

v_call: TRBV7-9
j_call: TRBJ2-7
clone_size: -
d_call: TRBD2
cdr3_nt: TGTGCCAGCAGCACCCGACTAGCGCCCTACGAGCAGTACTTC
cdr3_aa: CASSTRLAPYEQYF

v_call: TRBV3-1/TRBV3-2
j_call: TRBJ1-2
clone_size: -
d_call: -
cdr3_nt: TGTGCCAGCAGCCAAGACGGGGCCAGGAGGTATGCTGGCTACACCTTC
cdr3_aa: CASSQDGARRYAGYTF

v_call: TRBV6-5
j_call: TRBJ1-5
clone_size: -
d_call: TRBD1
cdr3_nt: TGTGCCAGCAGTCTCAGGGGGGACATCAATCAGCCCCAGCATTTT
cdr3_aa: CASSLRGDINQPQHF

v_call: TRBV21-1
j_call: TRBJ1-5
clone_size: -
d_call: -
cdr3_nt: TGTGCCAGCAGCAAAGATGTAGGGGGGGCCCAGCATTTT
cdr3_aa: CASSKDVGGAQHF

v_call: TRBV4-1
j_call: TRBJ2-3
clone_size: -
d_call: -
cdr3_nt: TGCGCCAGCAGCCAATTGTCCTCGCCCCTCGTCCGTGGGGTGCAGTATTTT
cdr3_aa: CASSQLSSPLVRGVQYF

v_call: TRBV29-1
j_call: TRBJ2-5
clone_size: once
d_call: -
cdr3_nt: TGCAGCGTTGAAGGTCCGGGTCAGGGACAGACCCAGTACTTC
cdr3_aa: CSVEGPGQGQTQYF

v_call: TRBV7-2
j_call: TRBJ2-3
clone_size: -
d_call: TRBD2
cdr3_nt: TGTGCCAGCAGCTTAGGGACTAGCGGGGGTACAGATACGCAGTATTTT
cdr3_aa: CASSLGTSGGTDTQYF